The clone carrying this T cell receptor (beta chain) was recorded a few times. The antigen is undetermined. This record comes from a study of response to subunit inactivated influenza vaccine. Regarding the study as a whole: The authors suggested that few new T cells are recruited per seasonal influenza vaccination.

MiXCR, applied by TCRdb to the RT-PCR reads, yields one record per CDR3 protein. The sample includes around 490,000 distinct CDR3 sequences, 6% to 9% of them seen just once. Sequencing was performed on PBMCs from blood, taken less than 25 months after vaccination. The TCR sequence derives from a man between 50 and 70 years old who received an inactivated influenza vaccine.

This CDR3 is CASSVGHGTQETQYF. The CDR3 nucleotides read TGTGCCAGCAGCGTGGGCCACGGGACCCAAGAGACCCAGTACTTC. The chain uses TRBV9 and TRBJ2-5; D might be TRBD1 or TRBD2, each matching 5 bases. The CDR3 covers 15 residues. Germline V lookup: CDR1 SGDLS, CDR2 YYNGEE. Trimming removed 2 bases at V and 1 base at J, with 12 bases between.